This paragraph reports one T cell receptor (beta chain). Antigen unknown. This beta chain lies outside the target of a library built for alpha chains; its clone size means little. Time point here: sample taken at primary tumor resection. TCRs were sequenced from unsorted whole RNA of tumor, nontumor lung or PBMC. The germline V gene encodes CDR1 MNHEY and CDR2 SVGAGI. This CDR3 contains 16 residues. Trimming removed 0 bases from V and 2 bases from J, with 13 bases in between. This sample was included in a study of spatial heterogeneity in lung cancer. Study background: Alpha-chain sequences were consistently detected in smaller numbers than beta-chain sequences. From matched bulk RNA-seq came a T cell module score, which showed a strong correlation with TCR transcript counts in tumor regions. Study-wide findings and caveats: Counts of expanded alpha and beta TCRs within tumors tracked the tumor nonsynonymous mutation count.

Using its own MiXCR run on the 5' RACE reads, TCRdb lists one record per CDR3 protein. The data contain 7,500 or so distinct CDR3 sequences, around 15% of them singletons. The receptor's source is a female donor with early-stage non-small cell lung cancer. The rearrangement joins TRBV6-5 to TRBJ2-5; no firm D call. The source was lung tumor tissue, collected at surgery. CDR3 sequence reads: CASSYSFTSTQETQYF. The DNA of the CDR3 is TGTGCCAGCAGTTACTCGTTTACCTCTACTCAAGAGACCCAGTACTTC.